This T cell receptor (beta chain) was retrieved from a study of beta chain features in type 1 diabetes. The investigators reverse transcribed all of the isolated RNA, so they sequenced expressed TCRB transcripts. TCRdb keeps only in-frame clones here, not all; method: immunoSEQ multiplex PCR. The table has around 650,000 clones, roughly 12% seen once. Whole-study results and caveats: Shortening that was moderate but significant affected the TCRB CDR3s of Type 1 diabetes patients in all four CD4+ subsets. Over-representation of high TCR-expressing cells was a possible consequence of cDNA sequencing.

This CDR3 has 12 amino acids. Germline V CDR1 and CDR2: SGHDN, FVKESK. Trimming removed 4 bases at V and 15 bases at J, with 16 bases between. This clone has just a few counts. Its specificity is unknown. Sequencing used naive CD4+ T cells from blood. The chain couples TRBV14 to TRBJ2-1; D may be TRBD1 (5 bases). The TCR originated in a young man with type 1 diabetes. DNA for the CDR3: TGTGCCAGCAGCCGGCAAGGGGTCTTGAGGTTCTTC. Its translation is CASSRQGVLRFF.